The rows below give T cell receptor beta chains drawn from one sample of a study of vaccination effects on CD4 cells after COVID-19. Their specific antigens are unknown. Data came from immunoSEQ multiplex PCR; TCRdb stores just in-frame clones and leaves some out. The table shows 20,000 to 25,000 clones, with 60% to 75% occurring only once. The source was CD4+ T cells from PBMCs cultured with HCoV-NL63 spike peptides, collected after COVID-19 vaccination. The receptors stem from a human donor who received a COVID-19 vaccine. The CDR3 runs from the conserved cysteine through the conserved F or W. The D gene is left open where the match is weak. A row's size may be missing; if present it is once, few, many or a size class.

v_gene	abundance	d_gene	j_gene	CDR3aa	CDR3nt
TRBV3-1/TRBV3-2	NA	NA	TRBJ2-1	CASRRRGNVGNEQFF	TGTGCCAGCAGACGGCGAGGGAACGTCGGCAATGAGCAGTTCTTC
TRBV6-6	NA	NA	TRBJ2-1	CASSYELSSYNEQFF	TGTGCCAGCAGTTACGAGCTGAGCTCCTACAATGAGCAGTTCTTC
TRBV19	NA	TRBD1	TRBJ2-7	CASKGAWEQYF	TGTGCCAGTAAGGGGGCTTGGGAGCAGTACTTC
TRBV5-1	NA	NA	TRBJ1-1	CASSLGGNTEAFF	TGCGCCAGCAGCTTGGGGGGGAACACTGAAGCTTTCTTT
TRBV19	NA	TRBD1	TRBJ1-2	CASSIAKIGQGVLYTF	TGTGCCAGTAGTATAGCTAAGATCGGACAGGGAGTCCTCTACACCTTC
TRBV3-1/TRBV3-2	NA	NA	TRBJ2-1	CASSRRDGSNEQFF	TGTGCCAGCAGCCGACGGGACGGCTCCAATGAGCAGTTCTTC
TRBV6-6	NA	TRBD1	TRBJ2-7	CASRMGQYYEQYF	TGTGCCAGCAGGATGGGACAGTACTACGAGCAGTACTTC
TRBV6-5	NA	NA	TRBJ2-7	CASSYQLEQYF	TGTGCCAGCAGTTACCAGCTCGAGCAGTACTTC
TRBV5-6	NA	NA	TRBJ2-1	CASSLAGPYNEQFF	TGTGCCAGCAGCTTGGCCGGGCCGTACAATGAGCAGTTCTTC
TRBV10-3	few	NA	TRBJ1-5	CAISTMGSNQPQHF	TGTGCCATCAGTACCATGGGAAGCAATCAGCCCCAGCATTTT